Listed below are T cell receptor beta chains from one sample, sequenced in a study of blood T cell repertoires in COVID-19. The assay was immunoSEQ multiplex PCR, and TCRdb's table has in-frame clones only and misses some. There are hundreds of thousands of clones in the sample; about 86% occur only once, and 3.5% to 5.5% lies in the top ten. Sequencing input: PBMCs or T cells enriched from blood (not recorded which). These receptors came from a woman in her twenties or thirties who had been exposed to COVID-19. Both conserved end residues are part of each CDR3. The D gene is left open where the match is weak. Only some rows state a clone size, as once, few, many or a class for expanded clones.

d_call,j_call,clone_size,v_call,cdr3_aa,cdr3_nt
NA,TRBJ1-6,NA,TRBV6-1,CASSEAGNSPLHF,TGTGCCAGCAGTGAGGCAGGCAATTCACCCCTCCACTTT
NA,TRBJ1-4,NA,TRBV5-1,CASSLGRTNNEKLFF,TGCGCCAGCAGCTTGGGGCGGACAAATAATGAAAAACTGTTTTTT
NA,TRBJ2-5,NA,TRBV15,CATSRILEGEETQYF,TGTGCCACCAGCAGAATTCTCGAGGGTGAGGAGACCCAGTACTTC
TRBD1,TRBJ1-1,NA,TRBV4-1,CASARDRASNTEAFF,TGCGCCAGCGCCCGGGACAGGGCATCGAACACTGAAGCTTTCTTT
NA,TRBJ2-1,NA,TRBV6-5,CASRPPGVNEQFF,TGTGCCAGCAGACCCCCAGGGGTTAATGAGCAGTTCTTC
NA,TRBJ2-3,NA,TRBV5-5,CASSLVGAQWNTQYF,TGTGCCAGCAGCTTGGTGGGCGCCCAGTGGAATACGCAGTATTTT
TRBD1,TRBJ2-5,NA,TRBV11-2,CASSSYRGRQETQYF,TGTGCCAGCAGCTCTTACAGGGGACGCCAAGAGACCCAGTACTTC
NA,TRBJ1-3,NA,TRBV29-1,CSVASPSGNTIYF,TGCAGCGTTGCCAGTCCCTCTGGAAACACCATATATTTT
TRBD1,TRBJ1-2,NA,TRBV5-4,CASSEGQGAGYTF,TGTGCCAGCAGCGAGGGACAGGGGGCGGGCTACACCTTC
TRBD1,TRBJ1-2,NA,TRBV19,CASSIPGTGVLNGYTF,TGTGCCAGTAGTATCCCCGGAACAGGGGTCCTGAATGGCTACACCTTC
TRBD1,TRBJ1-2,NA,TRBV29-1,CSVVGQDGYTF,TGCAGCGTTGTAGGACAGGATGGCTACACCTTC
TRBD2,TRBJ2-3,NA,TRBV7-3,CASSLAGGTDTQYF,TGTGCCAGCAGCCTGGCGGGGGGCACAGATACGCAGTATTTT
TRBD1,TRBJ2-1,NA,TRBV18,CASSLGQGAYNEQFF,TGTGCCAGCTCACTGGGACAGGGGGCCTACAATGAGCAGTTCTTC
TRBD1,TRBJ1-2,few,TRBV19,CASSIQGANYGYTF,TGTGCCAGTAGTATACAGGGGGCTAACTATGGCTACACCTTC
NA,TRBJ2-1,NA,TRBV5-1,CASSLFTGLGLEQFF,TGCGCCAGCAGCTTGTTTACCGGGCTCGGACTGGAGCAGTTCTTC
TRBD1,TRBJ2-7,NA,TRBV6-5,CASRGTGIYEQYF,TGTGCCAGCAGAGGGACAGGGATCTACGAGCAGTACTTC
TRBD1,TRBJ2-7,NA,TRBV12-3/TRBV12-4,CASSYRGTYEQYF,TGTGCCAGCAGTTACAGGGGGACCTACGAGCAGTACTTC
NA,TRBJ1-2,once,TRBV2,CASSAGSNYGYTF,TGTGCCAGCAGTGCCGGGTCTAACTATGGCTACACCTTC
TRBD1,TRBJ1-2,NA,TRBV7-3,CASSPGRTGPYGYTF,TGTGCCAGCAGCCCTGGGCGGACAGGACCATATGGCTACACCTTC
NA,TRBJ2-1,NA,TRBV20-1,CSAPRQNEQFF,TGCAGTGCTCCCAGACAGAATGAGCAGTTCTTC
NA,TRBJ2-5,NA,TRBV11-3,CACPSNYQETQYF,TGTGCCTGCCCCAGCAACTATCAAGAGACCCAGTACTTC
TRBD1,TRBJ1-1,few,TRBV6-5,CASSYSEGASGTEAFF,TGTGCCAGCAGTTACTCGGAGGGGGCGTCTGGCACTGAAGCTTTCTTT
NA,TRBJ2-3,NA,TRBV11-3,CASSEGQTLTDTQYF,TGTGCCAGCTCGGAAGGACAGACACTCACAGATACGCAGTATTTT
NA,TRBJ2-7,NA,TRBV29-1,CSVGHPLEQYF,TGCAGCGTTGGACACCCCTTGGAGCAGTACTTC
NA,TRBJ1-6,NA,TRBV24-1,CATSDFSGGPLHF,TGTGCCACCAGTGATTTCTCTGGCGGACCCCTCCACTTT
NA,TRBJ1-1,few,TRBV27,CAFRGNCLVNTEAFF,TGTGCCTTTCGGGGGAACTGCCTCGTGAACACTGAAGCTTTCTTT
TRBD1,TRBJ2-1,NA,TRBV10-3,CAISDLDGTGVNEQFF,TGTGCCATCAGTGACTTAGACGGGACAGGGGTCAATGAGCAGTTCTTC
NA,TRBJ1-2,NA,TRBV30,CAWSARTDGGYTF,TGTGCCTGGAGTGCCCGGACAGACGGTGGCTACACCTTC
NA,TRBJ1-2,NA,TRBV30,CAWSVGGGYTF,TGTGCCTGGAGTGTAGGGGGAGGCTACACCTTC
NA,TRBJ2-1,NA,TRBV24-1,CATRDFGGNEQFF,TGTGCCACCCGGGACTTCGGGGGCAATGAGCAGTTCTTC
TRBD1,TRBJ1-2,NA,TRBV6-5,CASSYAGTGEGYGYTF,TGTGCCAGCAGTTACGCCGGGACAGGTGAAGGCTATGGCTACACCTTC
TRBD2,TRBJ2-7,NA,TRBV5-5,CASSLQTSGVSYEQYF,TGTGCCAGCAGCCTGCAGACTAGCGGGGTTTCCTACGAGCAGTACTTC
NA,TRBJ2-3,NA,TRBV6-5,CASSFANTQYF,TGTGCCAGCAGTTTCGCTAATACGCAGTATTTT
NA,TRBJ1-1,NA,TRBV19,CATFGGLNTEAFF,TGTGCCACCTTCGGGGGATTGAACACTGAAGCTTTCTTT
NA,TRBJ2-7,once,TRBV6-5,CASSLLRGYEQYF,TGTGCCAGCAGCCTGCTGAGAGGGTACGAGCAGTACTTC
NA,TRBJ1-2,NA,TRBV3-1/TRBV3-2,CASSQGHQPHGYTF,TGTGCCAGCAGCCAAGGGCATCAACCTCATGGCTACACCTTC
TRBD1,TRBJ2-1,few,TRBV10-3,CAIGLLGDRVYNEQFF,TGTGCCATCGGACTCCTTGGGGACAGGGTCTACAATGAGCAGTTCTTC
NA,TRBJ2-1,NA,TRBV7-2,CASSLVPLPGPPGNEQFF,TGTGCCAGCAGCTTAGTGCCCCTCCCGGGTCCGCCAGGGAATGAGCAGTTCTTC
NA,TRBJ2-2,many,TRBV9,CASSAGFTGELFF,TGTGCCAGCAGCGCCGGGTTTACCGGGGAGCTGTTTTTT
TRBD1,TRBJ1-2,NA,TRBV19,CASSLYPGQGVDGYTF,TGTGCCAGTAGTCTATACCCGGGACAGGGAGTTGATGGCTACACCTTC
TRBD1,TRBJ1-1,NA,TRBV5-6,CASSLGEDRGHSEAFF,TGTGCCAGCAGCTTGGGCGAGGACAGGGGGCATAGTGAAGCTTTCTTT
NA,TRBJ1-1,NA,TRBV5-1,CASSEMGHPNTEAFF,TGCGCCAGCAGCGAGATGGGACACCCGAACACTGAAGCTTTCTTT
TRBD2,TRBJ2-3,NA,TRBV9,CASSVVGGSTDTQYF,TGTGCCAGCAGCGTAGTGGGAGGGAGCACAGATACGCAGTATTTT